The 6 T cell receptor beta chains below all came from one sample that was sequenced in a study of tumor and adjacent non-tumor tissue in lung cancer. TCRbeta libraries were built with three rounds of nested PCR, modified from ARM-PCR. One entry per CDR3 protein, called by TCRdb with MiXCR from the multiplex PCR reads. The repertoire consists of 120,000 or so distinct CDR3 sequences, with about 66% occurring once and the leading ten covering roughly 12%. No cell sorting was done before RNA was extracted from the tissue. The sequenced sample was lung tumor tissue. The receptors derive from a man under 40 with non-small cell lung cancer.

Turning to this clonotype: A read error may be the cause here, since a much bigger clone is one base away. The chain joins TRBV5-6 to TRBJ2-3; TRBD1 might be the D (6 bases). The tail of the sequence fits TRBJ1-5 better, so the J call may be wrong. The CDR3 contains 13 residues. The germline V gene has CDR1 SGHDT and CDR2 YYEEEE. The chain's CDR3 is CASSPGGGNTQHF. For the CDR3, the DNA is TGTGCCAGCAGCCCCGGGGGCGGAAATACGCAGCATTTT.

In the case of this clonotype: An end of the junction does not agree with germline; a read error may underlie this. This sequence joins TRBV11-2 and TRBJ2-1; D gene uncertain. Looked up from germline, CDR1 is SGHAT and CDR2 is FQNNGV. The CDR3 contains 17 residues. The CDR3 DNA follows: TGTGTCAGCAACTTATTAAATTGGAAGCGAGTCTACAATGAGCAGTTCTTC. Amino acids: CVSNLLNWKRVYNEQFF.

For this clonotype: This may come from a read error, since a much larger clone is one base off. The chain uses TRBV20-1 and TRBJ2-3; 8 positions agree with TRBD2. Germline-derived CDR1 and CDR2 are DFQATT and SNEGSKA (reference sequence). CDR3 length: 16 residues. CDR3 coding DNA: TGCAGTGCCCGCCTTGCGGCGGGAGGTAGCAGAGATACGCAGTATTTT. This sequence encodes CSARLAAGGSRDTQYF.

To note about this clonotype: A much larger clone differs by one base, so this may be a read error. The gene calls are TRBV6-5 and TRBJ1-2; D not certain. Germline values: CDR1 MNHEY, CDR2 SVGAGI. The CDR3 has 14 residues. Trimming took 6 bases from V and 0 from J, leaving 11 bases between them. For the CDR3, the DNA is TGTGCCAGCAGGATAAATACAGCTAACTATGGCTACACCTTC. Its translation is CASRINTANYGYTF.

The chain combines TRBV11-2 with TRBJ1-2; TRBD1 agrees at 7 bases. This CDR3 is built from 12 residues. Trimming removed 8 bases from V and 10 bases from J; junction bases left unmatched: 10. Germline V lookup: CDR1 SGHAT, CDR2 FQNNGV. The CDR3 DNA reads as TGTGCCAGCGGCCAGGGGGGTAATGCCTACACCTTC. Protein product: CASGQGGNAYTF. Full variable domain (remainder filled in from reference TRBV11-2 and TRBJ1-2): EAGVAQSPRYKIIEKRQSVAFWCNPISGHATLYWYQQILGQGPKLLIQFQNNGVVDDSQLPKDRFSAERLKGVDSTLKIQPAKLEDSAVYLCASGQGGNAYTFGSGTRLTVV.

Of note for this clonotype: A much larger clonotype is one base distant, so this may be a read error. J is TRBJ1-1 and V is TRBV20-1; D is uncertain. CDR3 length equals 12 residues. CDR1 and CDR2 (germline): DFQATT, SNEGSKA (reference sequence). For the CDR3, the DNA is TGCAGTACTAGTCCAGTGAACACTGAAGCTTTCTTT. This translates into CSTSPVNTEAFF.